This entry lists 17 T cell receptor beta chains sequenced from one sample in a study of OX40 agonist ivuxolimab in advanced cancers. Profiling relied on immunoSEQ multiplex PCR, and the TCRdb table lists in-frame clones only, not all of them. Of about 89,000 clones detected, 88% appear once; the ten largest clones hold approximately 0.3%. The specimen comprised CD4+ or CD8+ T cells sorted from blood, sampled in a trial of the OX40 agonist ivuxolimab. The receptors come from an adult with an advanced solid tumor such as melanoma, head and neck, liver or kidney cancer.

This chain links TRBV6-1 with TRBJ1-1; D may be TRBD1 (5 bases). This CDR3 is 15 amino acids long. Trimming removed 8 bases from V and 1 base from J, with 17 bases in between. CDR1 and CDR2 from the germline V gene are MNHNS and SASEGT. This CDR3 reads CASLPSGSRNTEAFF. Written as DNA, the CDR3 is TGTGCCAGCTTACCTTCAGGGAGTCGGAACACTGAAGCTTTCTTT.

This sequence joins TRBV6-5 and TRBJ2-3; weak D call: TRBD2 (7 bases). Per germline, CDR1 MNHEY and CDR2 SVGAGI. V was clipped by 0 bases and J by 6 bases, with 13 bases between them. The CDR3 has 15 residues. The CDR3 sequence is CASSYSMGGADTQYF. CDR3 coding DNA: TGTGCCAGCAGTTACTCGATGGGGGGGGCGGATACGCAGTATTTT.

This clone was counted only a few times. J is TRBJ2-7 and V is TRBV18; D might be TRBD1 (6 bases). Germline V gene lookup returns CDR1 KGHSH and CDR2 LQKENI. V was pared by 3 bases and J by 0 bases, with 18 bases between. The length of the CDR3 is 17 residues. The CDR3 sequence: CASSPPGWDTGSYEQYF. The CDR3 DNA follows: TGTGCCAGCTCACCCCCGGGTTGGGACACCGGCTCCTACGAGCAGTACTTC.

In this sample, this clone turned up once. The rearrangement links TRBV11-2 to TRBJ1-1, with D unresolved. Germline CDR1 reads SGHAT; CDR2 reads FQNNGV. The length of the CDR3 is 12 residues. Trimming took off 3 bases at V and 1 base at J, with 3 bases between the two ends. This chain's CDR3 is CASSFPNTEAFF. As DNA, the CDR3 is TGTGCCAGCAGCTTCCCGAACACTGAAGCTTTCTTT.

The chain's CDR3 is CASSRLGGRGKQETQYF. The CDR3 DNA is TGTGCCAGCAGCCGCCTCGGGGGGCGGGGGAAACAAGAGACCCAGTACTTC. The V and J genes are TRBV4-2 and TRBJ2-5, with D maybe TRBD2 (7 bases). Looked up from germline, CDR1 is LGHNA and CDR2 is YNFKEQ. V was cut by 4 bases and J by 2 bases, with 20 bases left in between. The CDR3 contains 17 residues.

V usage is TRBV5-1 and J usage is TRBJ2-7; 14 bases match TRBD2. Germline loops: CDR1 SGHRS, CDR2 YFSETQ. V trimming: 3 bases; J trimming: 0 bases; junction bases outside the gene matches: 8. The CDR3 covers 18 residues. This CDR3 reads CASSSAGTSGGPSYEQYF. CDR3 coding DNA: TGCGCCAGCAGCTCCGCCGGGACTAGCGGGGGCCCCTCCTACGAGCAGTACTTC.

The chain recombines TRBV5-8 with TRBJ2-7, with TRBD1 matching over 11 bases. CDR3 length: 16 amino acids. CDR1 and CDR2 from the germline V gene are SGHTS and YDEGEE. V was clipped by 1 base and J by 3 bases; unmatched bases: 6. CDR3: CASSLRGTGGNYEQYF. The CDR3 DNA follows: TGTGCCAGCAGCTTGAGAGGGACAGGGGGAAACTACGAGCAGTACTTC.

The V gene is TRBV7-8, the J gene TRBJ2-3; 9 bases map to TRBD2. CDR3 length: 15 residues. Trimming at V came to 5 bases and at J to 3 bases, leaving 6 bases not matched to a gene. Germline V CDR1 and CDR2: SGHVS, FQNEAQ. CDR3: CASSMGTSSTDTQYF. The CDR3 coding sequence is TGTGCCAGCAGCATGGGGACTAGCAGTACAGATACGCAGTATTTT.

This sequence joins TRBV5-5 and TRBJ1-2; a weak D match, TRBD1 (5 bases). Germline lookup yields CDR1 SGHKS and CDR2 YYEKEE (reference sequence). V was cut by 2 bases and J by 8 bases, with 16 bases left in between. This CDR3 region has 14 residues. The CDR3 coding sequence is TGTGCCAGCAGCTTATCCGGGACTCTCCCCGGCTACACCTTC. This translates into CASSLSGTLPGYTF.

The rearrangement links TRBV7-2 to TRBJ2-5; 10 nucleotides line up with TRBD2. The length of the CDR3 is 14 residues. Per the germline V gene, CDR1 is SGHTA and CDR2 is FQGNSA. The junction had 4 bases not matched to a gene; V was cut back by 8 bases and J by 1 base. The CDR3 DNA reads as TGTGCCAGCCGGCTAGCGGGGGTCCAAGAGACCCAGTACTTC. It encodes CASRLAGVQETQYF.

This chain connects TRBV5-4 to TRBJ1-2; TRBD1 matches at 9 bases. The CDR3 has 15 amino acids. V was pared by 3 bases and J by 4 bases, with 7 bases of the junction left unmatched. Germline V gene lookup returns CDR1 SGHNT and CDR2 YYREEE (reference sequence). CDR3 nucleotides: TGTGCCAGCAGCTCCCCGGACAGGGGAACCTATGGCTACACCTTC. Protein product: CASSSPDRGTYGYTF.

The rearrangement uses TRBV5-8 and TRBJ2-5; D gene ambiguous. V was cut by 2 bases and J by 3 bases, with 11 bases left in between. CDR3 length: 14 amino acids. CDR1 and CDR2 (germline): SGHTS, YDEGEE. The CDR3 loop is CASSLKALKETQYF. The CDR3 nucleotides read TGTGCCAGCAGCTTAAAGGCGCTTAAAGAGACCCAGTACTTC. The full variable domain, in which reference TRBV5-8 and TRBJ2-5 provide the parts outside the CDR3, is EAGVTQSPTHLIKTRGQQATLRCSPISGHTSVYWYQQALGLGLQFLLWYDEGEERNRGNFPPRFSGRQFPNYSSELNVNALELEDSALYLCASSLKALKETQYFGPGTRLLVL.

This chain links TRBV6-1 with TRBJ1-6, with a tentative D call TRBD1 (5 bases). The CDR3 totals 15 residues. V lost 6 bases and J 2 bases, leaving 11 bases between the germline ends. Looked up from germline, CDR1 is MNHNS and CDR2 is SASEGT. CDR3 region: CASRTDSAYNSPLHF. DNA of the CDR3: TGTGCCAGCAGGACCGACAGCGCCTATAATTCACCCCTCCACTTT.

This clone was recorded a few times. The chain links TRBV2 to TRBJ2-1; 10 bases agree with TRBD2. V was pared by 4 bases and J by 10 bases, with 10 bases of the junction left unmatched. The CDR3 contains 15 residues. Germline V lookup: CDR1 SNHLY, CDR2 FYNNEI. The CDR3 spells CASSVPSGGPSEQFF. The CDR3 DNA is TGTGCCAGCAGTGTCCCTAGCGGGGGCCCCTCAGAGCAGTTCTTC.

The chain couples TRBV30 to TRBJ2-5; no reliable D call. The CDR3 has 13 residues. Trimming stripped 0 bases from V and 5 bases from J, with 10 bases between. The germline V gene encodes CDR1 GTSNPN and CDR2 SVGIG (reference sequence). The CDR3 loop reads CAWSVPWWETQYF. In DNA, the CDR3 is TGTGCCTGGAGTGTACCTTGGTGGGAGACCCAGTACTTC. Full variable domain (outside the CDR3, taken from reference TRBV30 and TRBJ2-5): SQTIHQWPATLVQPVGSPLSLECTVEGTSNPNLYWYRQAAGRGLQLLFYSVGIGQISSEVPQNLSASRPQDRQFILSSKKLLLSDSGFYLCAWSVPWWETQYFGPGTRLLVL.

With regard to this clone: This CDR3 fails to terminate in the conserved phenylalanine or tryptophan, so it likely reflects a read error. No DNA is shown, since the ends of the CDR3 on it are uncertain; the CDR3 is the one TCRdb lists. The chain recombines TRBV27 with TRBJ2-4; the listed D gene, TRBD2, was not tested against the DNA. CDR1 and CDR2 (germline): MNHEY, SMNVEV (reference sequence). Counting both end residues, the CDR3 totals 12 amino acids. The CDR3 reads CASSPNGRARGL.

The rearrangement uses TRBV5-1 and TRBJ1-4; D unclear. Germline V gene sequence: CDR1 SGHRS, CDR2 YFSETQ. The CDR3 is 17 amino acids. Trimming cost V 1 base and J 0 bases, with 13 bases left between them. The CDR3 bases are TGCGCCAGCAGCTTGTTTAAGGGTGCCTCAACTAATGAAAAACTGTTTTTT. Its translation is CASSLFKGASTNEKLFF. The full variable domain, completed using reference TRBV5-1 and TRBJ1-4, is KAGVTQTPRYLIKTRGQQVTLSCSPISGHRSVSWYQQTPGQGLQFLFEYFSETQRNKGNFPGRFSGRQFSNSRSEMNVSTLELGDSALYLCASSLFKGASTNEKLFFGSGTQLSVL.